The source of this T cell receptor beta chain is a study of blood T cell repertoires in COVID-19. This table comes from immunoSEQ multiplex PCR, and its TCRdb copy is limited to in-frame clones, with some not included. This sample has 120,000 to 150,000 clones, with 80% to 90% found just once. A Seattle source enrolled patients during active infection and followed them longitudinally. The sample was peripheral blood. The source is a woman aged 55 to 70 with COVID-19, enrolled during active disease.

CDR3 sequence: CASSQVLQGSDGYTF. CDR3 nucleotides: TGTGCCAGCAGCCAAGTCCTACAGGGTTCTGATGGCTACACCTTC. The chain employs TRBV4-2 and TRBJ1-2; the D gene is possibly TRBD1 (6 bases). From germline, CDR1 is LGHNA and CDR2 YNFKEQ. V was clipped by 1 base and J by 6 bases, with 15 bases between them. The CDR3 consists of 15 residues.